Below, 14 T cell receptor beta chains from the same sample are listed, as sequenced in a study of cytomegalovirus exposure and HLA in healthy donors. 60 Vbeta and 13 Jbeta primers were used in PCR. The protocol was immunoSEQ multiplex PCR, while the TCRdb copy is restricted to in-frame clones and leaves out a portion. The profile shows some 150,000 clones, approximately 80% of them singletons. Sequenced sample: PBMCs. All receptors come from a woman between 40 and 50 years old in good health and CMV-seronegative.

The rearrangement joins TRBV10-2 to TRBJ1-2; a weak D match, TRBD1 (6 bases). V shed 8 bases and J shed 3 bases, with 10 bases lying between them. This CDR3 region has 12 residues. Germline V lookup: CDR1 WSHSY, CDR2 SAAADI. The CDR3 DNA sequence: TGCGCCAGCCGGGACAACCACTATGGCTACACCTTC. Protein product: CASRDNHYGYTF.

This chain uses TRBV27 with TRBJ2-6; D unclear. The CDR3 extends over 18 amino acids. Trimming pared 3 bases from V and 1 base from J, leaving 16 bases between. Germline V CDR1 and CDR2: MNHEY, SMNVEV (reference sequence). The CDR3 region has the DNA TGTGCCAGCAGTTTTTTGGGCAGCCACCTGTCTGGGGCCAACGTCCTGACTTTC. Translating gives CASSFLGSHLSGANVLTF.

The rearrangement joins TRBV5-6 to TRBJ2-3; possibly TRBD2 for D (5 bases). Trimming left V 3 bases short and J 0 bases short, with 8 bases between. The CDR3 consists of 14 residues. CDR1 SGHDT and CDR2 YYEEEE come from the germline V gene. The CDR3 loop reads CASSSSISTDTQYF. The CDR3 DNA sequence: TGTGCCAGCAGCTCTAGCATTAGCACAGATACGCAGTATTTT.

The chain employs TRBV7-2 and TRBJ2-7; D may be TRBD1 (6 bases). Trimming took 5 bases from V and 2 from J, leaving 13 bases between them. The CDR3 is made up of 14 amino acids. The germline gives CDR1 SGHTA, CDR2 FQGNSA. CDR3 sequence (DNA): TGTGCCAGCAGCCAGGACAGCGGAGCCTACGAGCAGTACTTC. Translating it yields CASSQDSGAYEQYF.

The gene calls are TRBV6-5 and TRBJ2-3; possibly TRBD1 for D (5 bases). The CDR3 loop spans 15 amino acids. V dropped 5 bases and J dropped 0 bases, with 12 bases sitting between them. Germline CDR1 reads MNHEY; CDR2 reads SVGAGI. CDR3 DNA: TGTGCCAGCAGTAAATCAGGGCCGAGCACAGATACGCAGTATTTT. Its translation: CASSKSGPSTDTQYF.

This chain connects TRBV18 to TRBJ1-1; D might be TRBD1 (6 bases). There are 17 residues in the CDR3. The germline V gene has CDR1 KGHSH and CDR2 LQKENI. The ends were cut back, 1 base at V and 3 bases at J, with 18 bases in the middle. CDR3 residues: CASSPLGGGRGDTEAFF. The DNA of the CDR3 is TGTGCCAGCTCACCACTCGGGGGGGGGCGAGGAGACACTGAAGCTTTCTTT.

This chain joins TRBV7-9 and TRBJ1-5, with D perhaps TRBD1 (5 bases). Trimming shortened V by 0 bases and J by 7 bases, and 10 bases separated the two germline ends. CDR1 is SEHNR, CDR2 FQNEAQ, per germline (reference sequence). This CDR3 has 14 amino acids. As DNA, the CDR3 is TGTGCCAGCAGCTTAGCAGGGGTAGAGCAGCCCCAGCATTTT. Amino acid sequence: CASSLAGVEQPQHF.

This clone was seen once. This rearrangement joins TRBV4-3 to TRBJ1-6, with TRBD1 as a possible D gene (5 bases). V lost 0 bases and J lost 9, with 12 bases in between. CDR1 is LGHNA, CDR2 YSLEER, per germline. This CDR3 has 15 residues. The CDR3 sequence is CASSQDFQGTSPLHF. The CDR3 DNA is TGCGCCAGCAGCCAAGATTTCCAGGGAACTTCACCCCTCCACTTT.

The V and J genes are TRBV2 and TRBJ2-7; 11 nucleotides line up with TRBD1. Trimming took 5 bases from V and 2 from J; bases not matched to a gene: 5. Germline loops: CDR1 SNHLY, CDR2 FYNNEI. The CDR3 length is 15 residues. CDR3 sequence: CASSKGTGGAYEQYF. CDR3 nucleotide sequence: TGTGCCAGCAGTAAAGGGACAGGGGGTGCCTACGAGCAGTACTTC.

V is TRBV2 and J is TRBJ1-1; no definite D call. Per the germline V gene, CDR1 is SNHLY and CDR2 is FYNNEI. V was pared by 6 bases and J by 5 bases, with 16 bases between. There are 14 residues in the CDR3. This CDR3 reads CASRSLLGGTEAFF. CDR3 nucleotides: TGTGCCAGCAGATCGTTACTCGGAGGGACTGAAGCTTTCTTT. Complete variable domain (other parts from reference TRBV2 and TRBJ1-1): EPEVTQTPSHQVTQMGQEVILRCVPISNHLYFYWYRQILGQKVEFLVSFYNNEISEKSEIFDDQFSVERPDGSNFTLKIRSTKLEDSAMYFCASRSLLGGTEAFFGQGTRLTVV.

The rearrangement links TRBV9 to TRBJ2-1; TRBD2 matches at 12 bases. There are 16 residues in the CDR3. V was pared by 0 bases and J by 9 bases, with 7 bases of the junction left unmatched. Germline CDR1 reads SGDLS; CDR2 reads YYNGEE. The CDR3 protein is CASSVVASGGVGEQFF. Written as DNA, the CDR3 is TGTGCCAGCAGCGTAGTGGCTAGCGGGGGGGTCGGTGAGCAGTTCTTC.

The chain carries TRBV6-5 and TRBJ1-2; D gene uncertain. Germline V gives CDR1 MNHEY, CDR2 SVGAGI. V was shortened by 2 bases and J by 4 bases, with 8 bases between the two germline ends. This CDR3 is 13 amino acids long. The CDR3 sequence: CASSYGPLYGYTF. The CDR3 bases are TGTGCCAGCAGTTACGGTCCACTCTATGGCTACACCTTC.

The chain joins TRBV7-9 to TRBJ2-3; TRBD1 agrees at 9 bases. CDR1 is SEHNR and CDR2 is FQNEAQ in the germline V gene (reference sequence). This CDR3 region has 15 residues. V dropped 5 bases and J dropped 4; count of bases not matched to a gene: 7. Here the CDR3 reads CASSPDRGWADTQYF. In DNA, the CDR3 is TGTGCCAGCAGCCCGGACAGGGGTTGGGCAGATACGCAGTATTTT.

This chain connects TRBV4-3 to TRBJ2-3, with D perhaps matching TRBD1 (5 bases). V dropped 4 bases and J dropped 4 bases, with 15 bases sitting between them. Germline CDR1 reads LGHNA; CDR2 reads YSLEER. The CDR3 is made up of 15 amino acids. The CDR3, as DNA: TGCGCCAGCAGCCCAAGGGGCGCCGGGTCAGATACGCAGTATTTT. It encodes CASSPRGAGSDTQYF.